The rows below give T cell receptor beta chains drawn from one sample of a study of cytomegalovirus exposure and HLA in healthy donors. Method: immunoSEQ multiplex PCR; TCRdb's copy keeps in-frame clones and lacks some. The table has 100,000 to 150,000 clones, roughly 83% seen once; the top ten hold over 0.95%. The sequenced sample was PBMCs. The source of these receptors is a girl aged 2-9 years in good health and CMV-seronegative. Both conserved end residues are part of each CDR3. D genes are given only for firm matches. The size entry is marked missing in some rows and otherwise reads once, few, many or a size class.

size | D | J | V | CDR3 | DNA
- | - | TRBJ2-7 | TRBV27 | CASSLIRGSYEQYF | TGTGCCAGCAGTTTAATTCGAGGATCCTACGAGCAGTACTTC
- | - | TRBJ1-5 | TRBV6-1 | CASSGTHQPQHF | TGTGCCAGCAGTGGGACACATCAGCCCCAGCATTTT
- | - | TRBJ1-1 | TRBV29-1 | CSVEGGAEAFF | TGCAGCGTTGAAGGAGGTGCTGAAGCTTTCTTT
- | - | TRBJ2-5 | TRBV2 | CASSEQVQETQYF | TGTGCCAGCAGTGAGCAGGTCCAAGAGACCCAGTACTTC
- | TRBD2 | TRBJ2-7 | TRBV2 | CASSGAGLLYEQYF | TGTGCCAGCAGTGGAGCGGGACTTCTTTACGAGCAGTACTTC
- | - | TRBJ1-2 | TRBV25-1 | CASSETLQGYGYTF | TGTGCCAGCAGTGAAACTCTTCAGGGCTATGGCTACACCTTC
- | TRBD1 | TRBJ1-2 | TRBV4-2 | CASSPPGQGVIYYGYTF | TGTGCCAGCAGCCCTCCGGGACAGGGAGTTATCTACTATGGCTACACCTTC
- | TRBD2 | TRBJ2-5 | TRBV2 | CASSVESGGETQYF | TGTGCCAGCAGTGTAGAATCGGGGGGAGAGACCCAGTACTTC
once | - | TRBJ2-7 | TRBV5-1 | CASSLVMAGAFYEQYF | TGCGCCAGCAGTCTCGTGATGGCTGGGGCCTTCTACGAGCAGTACTTC
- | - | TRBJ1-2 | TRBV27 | CASSFSGYGYTF | TGTGCCAGCAGTTTTTCGGGATATGGCTACACCTTC
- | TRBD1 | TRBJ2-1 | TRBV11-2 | CASSFREGTGGGEQFF | TGTGCCAGCAGCTTCAGGGAGGGGACAGGGGGCGGTGAGCAGTTCTTC
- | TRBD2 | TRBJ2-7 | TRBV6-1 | CASSEPWNSGRFSYEQYF | TGTGCCAGCAGCGAACCGTGGAATAGCGGGAGGTTCTCCTACGAGCAGTACTTC
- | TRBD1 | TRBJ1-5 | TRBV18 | CASSPLKSGVTGDQPQHF | TGTGCCAGCTCACCACTTAAAAGTGGGGTGACAGGGGATCAGCCCCAGCATTTT
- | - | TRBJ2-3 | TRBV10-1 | CASSGGTPGTDTQYF | TGCGCCAGCAGTGGGGGGACACCCGGCACAGATACGCAGTATTTT
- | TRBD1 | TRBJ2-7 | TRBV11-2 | CASSPGTDSYEQYF | TGTGCCAGCAGCCCCGGGACAGATTCCTACGAGCAGTACTTC
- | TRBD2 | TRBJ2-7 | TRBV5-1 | CASSGAGGPWQYF | TGCGCCAGCAGCGGAGCGGGAGGGCCGTGGCAGTACTTC
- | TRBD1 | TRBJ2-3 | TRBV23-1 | CASTQTGSTQYF | TGCGCCAGCACCCAGACAGGGTCTACGCAGTATTTT
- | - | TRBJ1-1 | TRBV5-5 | CASSLAQVTEAFF | TGTGCCAGCAGCTTGGCACAGGTCACTGAAGCTTTCTTT
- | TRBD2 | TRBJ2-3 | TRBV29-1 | CSVVGLAGLHTDTQYF | TGCAGCGTTGTGGGACTAGCGGGCCTCCACACAGATACGCAGTATTTT
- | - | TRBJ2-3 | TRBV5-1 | CASSPVYPRQTDTQYF | TGCGCCAGCAGCCCGGTCTACCCGCGACAGACAGATACGCAGTATTTT
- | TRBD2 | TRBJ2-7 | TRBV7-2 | CASSAPGLAGVEQYF | TGTGCCAGCAGCGCACCGGGACTAGCGGGAGTCGAGCAGTACTTC
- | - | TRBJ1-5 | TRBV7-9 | CASSLGSSQGRLQPQHF | TGTGCCAGCAGCTTAGGTAGTTCCCAGGGGCGTCTTCAGCCCCAGCATTTT
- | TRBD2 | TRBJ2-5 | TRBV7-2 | CASSLAAGGQVTQYF | TGTGCCAGCAGCTTAGCAGCGGGGGGGCAAGTGACCCAGTACTTC
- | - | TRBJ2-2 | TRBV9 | CASSVPGGGDTGELFF | TGTGCCAGCAGCGTTCCCGGGGGTGGAGACACCGGGGAGCTGTTTTTT
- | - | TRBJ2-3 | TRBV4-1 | CASSQDRGTDTQYF | TGCGCCAGCAGCCAAGACAGGGGCACAGATACGCAGTATTTT
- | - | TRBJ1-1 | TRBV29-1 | CSVEVQGIVTEAFF | TGCAGCGTTGAAGTTCAGGGGATTGTCACTGAAGCTTTCTTT
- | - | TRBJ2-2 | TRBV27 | CASSLAGVNTGELFF | TGTGCCAGCAGTTTGGCAGGGGTCAACACCGGGGAGCTGTTTTTT
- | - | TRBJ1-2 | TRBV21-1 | CASSKGTGIANYGYTF | TGTGCCAGCAGCAAAGGGACAGGGATCGCTAACTATGGCTACACCTTC
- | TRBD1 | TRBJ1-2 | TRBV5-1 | CASSLYPGTGGYGYTF | TGCGCCAGCAGCTTATACCCCGGGACAGGGGGCTATGGCTACACCTTC
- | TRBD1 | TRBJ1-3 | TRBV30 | CAWSVQGAGNTIYF | TGTGCCTGGAGTGTACAGGGGGCTGGAAACACCATATATTTT
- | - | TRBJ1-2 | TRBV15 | CATSRDTIVNYGYTF | TGTGCCACCAGCAGGGACACCATCGTTAACTATGGCTACACCTTC
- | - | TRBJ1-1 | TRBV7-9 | CASSLVANTEAFF | TGTGCCAGCAGCTTAGTAGCGAACACTGAAGCTTTCTTT
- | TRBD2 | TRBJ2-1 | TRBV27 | CASSPTGLARYNEQFF | TGTGCCAGCAGTCCCACGGGACTAGCGCGGTACAATGAGCAGTTCTTC
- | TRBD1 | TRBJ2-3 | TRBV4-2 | CASSPQQGEADTQYF | TGTGCCAGCAGCCCCCAACAGGGGGAGGCAGATACGCAGTATTTT
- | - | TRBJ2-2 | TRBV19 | CASSSVVHTGELFF | TGTGCCAGTAGTAGCGTGGTGCACACCGGGGAGCTGTTTTTT
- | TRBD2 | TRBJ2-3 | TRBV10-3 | CAISDELAGSTDTQYF | TGTGCCATCAGTGACGAACTAGCGGGGAGCACAGATACGCAGTATTTT
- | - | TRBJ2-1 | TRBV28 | CASRRPIYVQEQFF | TGTGCCAGCAGGAGGCCAATCTACGTTCAGGAGCAGTTCTTC
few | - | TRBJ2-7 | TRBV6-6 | CASSYPTGVRNYEQYF | TGTGCCAGCAGTTACCCCACGGGGGTTCGGAACTACGAGCAGTACTTC
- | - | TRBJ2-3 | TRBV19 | CASSVRGFEDTQYF | TGTGCCAGTAGCGTCCGGGGATTTGAGGATACGCAGTATTTT
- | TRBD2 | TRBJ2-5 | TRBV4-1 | CASSPGLAGGSEQYF | TGCGCCAGCAGCCCGGGACTAGCGGGGGGTTCGGAGCAGTACTTC
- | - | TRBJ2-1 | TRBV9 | CASSVFGDSGLNEQFF | TGTGCCAGCAGCGTATTCGGGGATTCTGGTTTGAATGAGCAGTTCTTC
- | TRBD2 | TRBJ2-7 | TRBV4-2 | CASSQETSGSYEQYF | TGTGCCAGCAGCCAGGAGACTAGCGGGTCCTACGAGCAGTACTTC